This is a list of T cell receptor beta chains from one sample in a study of tumor and adjacent non-tumor tissue in lung cancer. TCRdb recomputed calls from the multiplex PCR reads with MiXCR, one row per CDR3 protein. The table shows some 80,000 distinct CDR3 sequences, with approximately 80% occurring only once. Input material: distant non-tumor lung tissue. These receptors were obtained from a man aged 55 to 69 with non-small cell lung cancer. The CDR3 runs from the conserved cysteine through the conserved F or W. The D gene is left open where the match is weak. Where a row states a size, it is once, few, many or the class of an expanded clone; other rows omit it.

V gene: TRBV11-1; clone size: few; D gene: -; J gene: TRBJ2-5; CDR3 DNA: TGTGCCAGCAGCTTATCGACCAGGGAGACCCAGTACTTC; CDR3 protein: CASSLSTRETQYF
V gene: TRBV4-1; clone size: -; D gene: -; J gene: TRBJ2-2; CDR3 DNA: TGCGCCAGAAGCCATTTATCCGGGGAACTGTTTTTT; CDR3 protein: CARSHLSGELFF
V gene: TRBV6-4; clone size: -; D gene: TRBD2; J gene: TRBJ2-3; CDR3 DNA: TGTGCCAGCAGTGACGACGGGACTAGGACTGATACGCAGTATTTT; CDR3 protein: CASSDDGTRTDTQYF
V gene: TRBV11-3; clone size: -; D gene: -; J gene: TRBJ1-2; CDR3 DNA: TGTATCAGCAGTAGCCCGACCTCGGGGGCTAACTATGGCTACACCTTC; CDR3 protein: CISSSPTSGANYGYTF
V gene: TRBV29-1; clone size: few; D gene: -; J gene: TRBJ2-2; CDR3 DNA: TGCAGCGTTCACGGCCAGGGAAACACAGGGGAGCTGTTTTTT; CDR3 protein: CSVHGQGNTGELFF
V gene: TRBV28; clone size: -; D gene: TRBD1; J gene: TRBJ2-4; CDR3 DNA: TGTGCCGGCAGCTCAGGGGGCGGCGTGGCAAAAAACATTCAGTACTTC; CDR3 protein: CAGSSGGGVAKNIQYF
V gene: TRBV29-1; clone size: -; D gene: TRBD2; J gene: TRBJ2-1; CDR3 DNA: TGCAACGTTGACCAGGGACTAGCGGCGAACAATGAGCAGTTCTTC; CDR3 protein: CNVDQGLAANNEQFF
V gene: TRBV11-3; clone size: -; D gene: -; J gene: TRBJ2-3; CDR3 DNA: TGTGCCAGCAGACCAGTGATGGGGGGACGCACGGATACACAGTATTTT; CDR3 protein: CASRPVMGGRTDTQYF
V gene: TRBV6-6; clone size: many; D gene: -; J gene: TRBJ1-5; CDR3 DNA: TGTGCCAGCAGTTCCGTAGGGCCCATGGGGAATCAGCCCCAGCATTTT; CDR3 protein: CASSSVGPMGNQPQHF
V gene: TRBV20-1; clone size: few; D gene: TRBD2; J gene: TRBJ2-4; CDR3 DNA: TGCAGTGCTATAGACAAGCGGGGGGGTTATAATATTCAGTACTTC; CDR3 protein: CSAIDKRGGYNIQYF
V gene: TRBV11-2; clone size: -; D gene: -; J gene: TRBJ1-6; CDR3 DNA: TGTGCCAGCAGCTTAGGAGGGGACCATAGTTCACCCATCCACTTT; CDR3 protein: CASSLGGDHSSPIHF
V gene: TRBV7-9; clone size: -; D gene: -; J gene: TRBJ2-2; CDR3 DNA: TGTGCCAGCAGCCCCCGACAGGCCTTTACCGGGGAGCTGTTTTTT; CDR3 protein: CASSPRQAFTGELFF
V gene: TRBV4-3; clone size: -; D gene: -; J gene: TRBJ2-2; CDR3 DNA: TGCACCATCAGCCGAGAGTTCACCCGGGAGCTGTTTTTT; CDR3 protein: CTISREFTRELFF
V gene: TRBV5-4; clone size: -; D gene: -; J gene: TRBJ2-3; CDR3 DNA: TGTGCCGGGAAGAGGGGGGCAACAGATACGCAATATTTT; CDR3 protein: CAGKRGATDTQYF
V gene: TRBV24-1; clone size: -; D gene: -; J gene: TRBJ1-2; CDR3 DNA: TGTGCCATCAGTGATGCAGGACGGTCCACCTATGGCTACACCTTC; CDR3 protein: CAISDAGRSTYGYTF
V gene: TRBV6-5; clone size: -; D gene: -; J gene: TRBJ1-5; CDR3 DNA: TGTGTCAGCAGTTACGTACAGGGAAGCAATCAGCCCCAGCAGTTT; CDR3 protein: CVSSYVQGSNQPQQF
V gene: TRBV20-1; clone size: -; D gene: -; J gene: TRBJ1-5; CDR3 DNA: TGCAGTGCTAGAGCACAGCGGGACGAGCCCCAGCATTTT; CDR3 protein: CSARAQRDEPQHF
V gene: TRBV5-4; clone size: -; D gene: -; J gene: TRBJ2-3; CDR3 DNA: TGTGCCAGCAGCTTCTTCGGCACAGATACGCAGTATTTT; CDR3 protein: CASSFFGTDTQYF
V gene: TRBV6-2/TRBV6-3; clone size: few; D gene: TRBD1; J gene: TRBJ2-1; CDR3 DNA: TGTGCCAGCAGTCCGGGATGGGGCGAGGGGGCCGTTGAGCAGTTCTTC; CDR3 protein: CASSPGWGEGAVEQFF
V gene: TRBV6-5; clone size: -; D gene: TRBD2; J gene: TRBJ2-1; CDR3 DNA: TGTGCCAGCAGTTATGGCGGGAGGCCCAGTAATGACCAGTTCTTC; CDR3 protein: CASSYGGRPSNDQFF
V gene: TRBV12-3/TRBV12-4; clone size: -; D gene: -; J gene: TRBJ1-1; CDR3 DNA: TGTGCCAGCACCCAGACGGGGGTAAACACTGAAACTTTCTTT; CDR3 protein: CASTQTGVNTETFF
V gene: TRBV11-2; clone size: -; D gene: -; J gene: TRBJ2-5; CDR3 DNA: TGTGCCAGCAGTTCTACCGGGGAAGAGACCAAATACTTC; CDR3 protein: CASSSTGEETKYF
V gene: TRBV6-5; clone size: -; D gene: -; J gene: TRBJ1-5; CDR3 DNA: TGTGCCTGCAGTTACAGTGGAAAGGGTAATCAGCCCCAGCATTTT; CDR3 protein: CACSYSGKGNQPQHF
V gene: TRBV5-1; clone size: few; D gene: TRBD1; J gene: TRBJ2-3; CDR3 DNA: TGCGCCAGCAGCTACGGACAGGAGACAGATACGCAGTATTTT; CDR3 protein: CASSYGQETDTQYF
V gene: TRBV9; clone size: -; D gene: TRBD1; J gene: TRBJ1-4; CDR3 DNA: TGTGCCAGCAGCGCGGGACAGGACACCTCCGGGGTGGAAAAACTGTTTTTT; CDR3 protein: CASSAGQDTSGVEKLFF
V gene: TRBV29-1; clone size: -; D gene: -; J gene: TRBJ1-4; CDR3 DNA: TGCAGCGTCCGGGGCATACTTAACGAAAAACTGTTTTTT; CDR3 protein: CSVRGILNEKLFF
V gene: TRBV11-3; clone size: -; D gene: -; J gene: TRBJ2-3; CDR3 DNA: TGTCCCAGCAGCTTTCATGGGGCAGATAGGCAGTATTTT; CDR3 protein: CPSSFHGADRQYF
V gene: TRBV6-2/TRBV6-3; clone size: -; D gene: TRBD1; J gene: TRBJ2-1; CDR3 DNA: TGTGCCCGCAGGACCTCGGGACAGGGATGGCATGAGCAGTTCTTC; CDR3 protein: CARRTSGQGWHEQFF
V gene: TRBV20-1; clone size: -; D gene: TRBD2; J gene: TRBJ2-3; CDR3 DNA: TGCAGTGCTAGATATCTCGGGACTAGCGGGGGGCCCCGCACAGATATACAGTATTTT; CDR3 protein: CSARYLGTSGGPRTDIQYF
V gene: TRBV6-4; clone size: -; D gene: -; J gene: TRBJ2-3; CDR3 DNA: TGTGTCAGCAGTGACTCCAGTATAGATACGCAGTATTTT; CDR3 protein: CVSSDSSIDTQYF
V gene: TRBV20-1; clone size: once; D gene: -; J gene: TRBJ2-7; CDR3 DNA: TGCAGTGCTCGGGGGCGTGGGATCGAGCAGTACTTC; CDR3 protein: CSARGRGIEQYF
V gene: TRBV4-3; clone size: -; D gene: -; J gene: TRBJ1-1; CDR3 DNA: TGCATCAGCAGCCAAGACGTTCCGGACAGTTCGGGCACTGAAGCTTTCTTT; CDR3 protein: CISSQDVPDSSGTEAFF
V gene: TRBV4-1; clone size: -; D gene: -; J gene: TRBJ1-2; CDR3 DNA: TGCGCCAGCAGCCAGGAATCAAGGGGTGTGGGAGACTACACCTTC; CDR3 protein: CASSQESRGVGDYTF
V gene: TRBV27; clone size: -; D gene: TRBD2; J gene: TRBJ2-3; CDR3 DNA: TGTGCCAACAGTTTTTCAGGACTAGGAGGCACAGATACGCAGTATTTT; CDR3 protein: CANSFSGLGGTDTQYF
V gene: TRBV11-2; clone size: -; D gene: -; J gene: TRBJ2-3; CDR3 DNA: TGTGCCAGTAGGGGACGGGCGGGGCTCAGCATAGATACGCAGTATTTT; CDR3 protein: CASRGRAGLSIDTQYF
V gene: TRBV6-1; clone size: once; D gene: TRBD2; J gene: TRBJ2-5; CDR3 DNA: TGTGCCAGCAGTAAGGGACTAGCGGGAAAGGACCAAGAGACCCGGTACTTC; CDR3 protein: CASSKGLAGKDQETRYF
V gene: TRBV11-2; clone size: -; D gene: TRBD2; J gene: TRBJ2-2; CDR3 DNA: TGTGCCAGCAGCTTAGCTAGCGGGGGGACGAACACCGAGAAGCTGTTTTTT; CDR3 protein: CASSLASGGTNTEKLFF
V gene: TRBV21-1; clone size: -; D gene: -; J gene: TRBJ1-1; CDR3 DNA: TGTGCCAGCAGCACGGCCAGGGCGGCTGAAGCTTTCTTT; CDR3 protein: CASSTARAAEAFF
V gene: TRBV10-2; clone size: few; D gene: -; J gene: TRBJ2-1; CDR3 DNA: TGTGCCACCTATGGGGGCGGTCCCTACAATGAGCAGTCCTTC; CDR3 protein: CATYGGGPYNEQSF
V gene: TRBV5-1; clone size: once; D gene: TRBD1; J gene: TRBJ2-1; CDR3 DNA: TGCGCCACTAGAGTGGGACAGGGGGCGCTTGGGCAGTTCTTC; CDR3 protein: CATRVGQGALGQFF
V gene: TRBV12-3/TRBV12-4; clone size: once; D gene: -; J gene: TRBJ1-5; CDR3 DNA: TGTGCCAGCAGTTTATCGGCTCTTACCAATCAGTCCCAGCATTTT; CDR3 protein: CASSLSALTNQSQHF
V gene: TRBV20-1; clone size: -; D gene: TRBD1; J gene: TRBJ1-6; CDR3 DNA: TGCAGTGCTAGACCACAGGGGTCCGATAGATCACCCATCCACTTT; CDR3 protein: CSARPQGSDRSPIHF
V gene: TRBV6-5; clone size: -; D gene: -; J gene: TRBJ2-1; CDR3 DNA: TGTGCCAGCAGTTACTCCTTTGCCCCCAGCTCCTACAATGAGCAGTTCTTC; CDR3 protein: CASSYSFAPSSYNEQFF
V gene: TRBV20-1; clone size: -; D gene: TRBD2; J gene: TRBJ2-2; CDR3 DNA: TGCAGTGCTATAGGGCACGGACTAGCGGGAGGGGTCACTGGGGAGCTGTTTTTT; CDR3 protein: CSAIGHGLAGGVTGELFF
V gene: TRBV9; clone size: -; D gene: TRBD2; J gene: TRBJ2-3; CDR3 DNA: TGTGCCAGCAGTGTAGCGGGAACCAGGGCAGATACGCGGTATTTT; CDR3 protein: CASSVAGTRADTRYF
V gene: TRBV20-1; clone size: -; D gene: TRBD2; J gene: TRBJ2-1; CDR3 DNA: TGCAGACGAGTGGGAATAGGGACTAGCTCATATGAGCAGTTCTTC; CDR3 protein: CRRVGIGTSSYEQFF
V gene: TRBV28; clone size: -; D gene: TRBD1; J gene: TRBJ1-1; CDR3 DNA: TGTGCCACCATACAGGGGGTGAACACTGAACCTTTCTTT; CDR3 protein: CATIQGVNTEPFF
V gene: TRBV6-5; clone size: -; D gene: -; J gene: TRBJ1-2; CDR3 DNA: TGTGTAACCAGTACCCTACAGGGAAGAGAGTATGGCTACACCTTC; CDR3 protein: CVTSTLQGREYGYTF
V gene: TRBV4-2; clone size: -; D gene: -; J gene: TRBJ2-7; CDR3 DNA: TGTGCCAGCAGCCAAGAGAGGACATCCCCTTACGAGCAGTACTTC; CDR3 protein: CASSQERTSPYEQYF
V gene: TRBV11-3; clone size: -; D gene: TRBD1; J gene: TRBJ1-4; CDR3 DNA: TGTGCCAGCAGCCCATCGGGACAGGGGATCACTAATGAAACACTGTCTTTT; CDR3 protein: CASSPSGQGITNETLSF
V gene: TRBV4-3; clone size: -; D gene: -; J gene: TRBJ2-2; CDR3 DNA: TGCGCTAGCAGCCCCAGACTGGGTGGGGACGGCACCGGGGAGCTGTTTTTT; CDR3 protein: CASSPRLGGDGTGELFF
V gene: TRBV6-2/TRBV6-3; clone size: -; D gene: TRBD2; J gene: TRBJ2-7; CDR3 DNA: TGTGTCAGCAGTTACCCCCTGGGGACTAACTCCTACGAGCAATACTTC; CDR3 protein: CVSSYPLGTNSYEQYF
V gene: TRBV10-3; clone size: once; D gene: TRBD2; J gene: TRBJ2-7; CDR3 DNA: TGTGCCATCAGTAGCGGACTAGCGGGAGGGCTGCAGGCTTACGAACAGTACTTC; CDR3 protein: CAISSGLAGGLQAYEQYF
V gene: TRBV11-2; clone size: -; D gene: TRBD2; J gene: TRBJ2-2; CDR3 DNA: TGTACCAGCAGCTTAGGTAGCGGGGGGACGAACACCGGGGAGCTGTTTTTT; CDR3 protein: CTSSLGSGGTNTGELFF
V gene: TRBV6-1; clone size: -; D gene: -; J gene: TRBJ2-7; CDR3 DNA: TGTGCCAGTAGTGAAGCGAGGGTCTACCCCTACGGGCAGTACTTC; CDR3 protein: CASSEARVYPYGQYF
V gene: TRBV6-1; clone size: -; D gene: TRBD2; J gene: TRBJ2-1; CDR3 DNA: TGTGCCAGCAGTGCTCTAGCGGGAGCCCTCAGTGAGCACTTCTTC; CDR3 protein: CASSALAGALSEHFF
V gene: TRBV20-1; clone size: -; D gene: -; J gene: TRBJ1-6; CDR3 DNA: TGCAGTGCTTCTACCCCACGGGGAGCTAATTCACGCCTCTACTTT; CDR3 protein: CSASTPRGANSRLYF